Each of the 30 T cell receptor beta chains below was sequenced from the same sample in a study of spatial heterogeneity in lung cancer. Indicated time point: sample taken at primary tumor resection. No cell sorting; template was whole RNA from tumor, lung tissue or PBMC. TCRdb ran MiXCR on the 5' RACE reads and lists one entry per CDR3 protein. The table has just over 25,000 distinct CDR3 sequences, about 13% seen once. This sample comprised PBMCs, obtained at surgery. These receptor sequences come from a female donor with early-stage non-small cell lung cancer.

This clonotype was seen ten or more times. V and J are TRBV10-3 and TRBJ2-1; D uncertain. This CDR3 is built from 15 residues. The V and J ends lost 3 bases and 9 bases respectively, with 18 bases between them. Looked up from germline, CDR1 is ENHRY and CDR2 is SYGVKD. The CDR3 reads CAISERWQNGGEQFF. The CDR3 DNA is TGTGCCATCAGTGAAAGGTGGCAGAACGGTGGTGAGCAGTTCTTC.

In this sample, this clonotype turned up many times. V is TRBV7-9 and J is TRBJ1-1, with a possible D match to TRBD1 (6 bases). Germline CDR1 SEHNR, CDR2 FQNEAQ (reference sequence). The CDR3 is 12 residues long. V lost 4 bases and J lost 6, with 9 bases in between. The CDR3: CASSSTGPEAFF. CDR3 nucleotide sequence: TGTGCCAGCAGCTCGACAGGTCCTGAAGCTTTCTTT. The full variable domain, completed using reference TRBV7-9 and TRBJ1-1, is DTGVSQNPRHKITKRGQNVTFRCDPISEHNRLYWYRQTLGQGPEFLTYFQNEAQLEKSRLLSDRFSAERPKGSFSTLEIQRTEQGDSAMYLCASSSTGPEAFFGQGTRLTVV.

This clonotype was seen more than once but under ten times. V usage is TRBV4-1 and J usage is TRBJ2-6; D is perhaps TRBD1 or TRBD2 (5 bases each). V lost 3 bases and J lost 1, with 13 bases in between. This CDR3 has 17 amino acids. Germline V gene lookup returns CDR1 MGHRA and CDR2 YSYEKL. As DNA, the CDR3 is TGCGCCAGCAGCCAGGGACCCCGGGGTTCTGGGGCCAACGTCCTGACTTTC. As protein: CASSQGPRGSGANVLTF.

This clonotype appeared many times. This sequence joins TRBV19 and TRBJ2-2; D gene unclear. The CDR3 has 14 amino acids. V lost 7 bases, J lost 3 bases, and 12 bases lay in between. Germline V gives CDR1 LNHDA, CDR2 SQIVND (reference sequence). CDR3 amino acids: CASTPPGYTGELFF. The CDR3 DNA reads TGTGCCAGTACCCCGCCCGGATACACCGGGGAGCTGTTTTTT.

This clonotype showed up many times. V is TRBV4-3 and J is TRBJ1-6; 8 bases align to TRBD1. Germline CDR1 reads LGHNA; CDR2 reads YSLEER. This CDR3 region has 16 residues. J was trimmed by 10 bases and V by 2 bases; bases with no gene match: 10. DNA for the CDR3: TGCGCCAGCAGCCAACGCCCGGGACAGGAAGGGTCACCCCTCCACTTT. Amino acids: CASSQRPGQEGSPLHF.

The V and J genes are TRBV20-1 and TRBJ2-1; either TRBD1 or TRBD2 may supply D (5 bases each). The V and J ends lost 6 bases and 8 bases respectively, with 17 bases between them. There are 13 residues in the CDR3. Germline-derived CDR1 and CDR2 are DFQATT and SNEGSKA (reference sequence). The CDR3 sequence: CSATGTPRDEQFF. CDR3 bases: TGCAGTGCCACCGGGACGCCCAGGGATGAGCAGTTCTTC.

In its sample, this clonotype was seen many times. The gene calls are TRBV20-1 and TRBJ1-6; 7 bases match TRBD1. Losses at the gene ends were 6 bases for V and 7 bases for J; bases not matched to a gene: 6. The germline gives CDR1 DFQATT, CDR2 SNEGSKA (reference sequence). This CDR3 comprises 13 residues. This CDR3 is CSALNRGNSPLHF. DNA for the CDR3: TGCAGTGCCCTTAACAGGGGCAATTCACCCCTCCACTTT.

The sample holds a few counts of this clonotype. This chain links TRBV11-2 with TRBJ2-2, with D perhaps matching TRBD2 (6 bases). V shed 8 bases and J shed 2 bases, with 12 bases lying between them. Germline values: CDR1 SGHAT, CDR2 FQNNGV. The CDR3 runs 14 residues. CDR3 sequence: CASHISGNTGELFF. Here the CDR3 DNA reads TGTGCCAGCCACATTAGCGGAAACACCGGGGAGCTGTTTTTT. Supplemented by reference TRBV11-2 and TRBJ2-2, the full variable domain reads EAGVAQSPRYKIIEKRQSVAFWCNPISGHATLYWYQQILGQGPKLLIQFQNNGVVDDSQLPKDRFSAERLKGVDSTLKIQPAKLEDSAVYLCASHISGNTGELFFGEGSRLTVL.

This clonotype was picked up many times. This rearrangement joins TRBV9 to TRBJ2-7; 11 nucleotides align to TRBD2. V lost 4 bases, J lost 2 bases, and 8 bases stayed unmatched. The CDR3 spans 16 residues. Germline lookup yields CDR1 SGDLS and CDR2 YYNGEE. The DNA for the CDR3 is TGTGCCAGCAGCCCACGACTAGCGGGAAATACCTACGAGCAGTACTTC. Residues: CASSPRLAGNTYEQYF.

This clonotype came up many times. The chain recombines TRBV10-3 with TRBJ1-6, with D perhaps TRBD1 (6 bases). Per the germline V gene, CDR1 is ENHRY and CDR2 is SYGVKD. The V and J ends lost 7 bases and 10 bases respectively, with 14 bases between them. This CDR3 contains 13 residues. The CDR3 DNA reads TGTGCCATCAAAGAACAGGGTGAATCACCCCTCCACTTT. Its translation: CAIKEQGESPLHF.

This clonotype was observed a handful of times. V is TRBV3-1 and J is TRBJ2-1, with 8 bases aligning to TRBD1. Germline V gene data show CDR1 as LGHDT and CDR2 as YNNKEL (reference sequence). Trimming cost V 4 bases and J 10 bases; bases outside gene matches: 15. This CDR3 is 16 amino acids long. The CDR3 bases are TGTGCCAGCAGCCGGCCCGGGACAGGAGGGCGAATGGAGCAGTTCTTC. Protein: CASSRPGTGGRMEQFF.

This clonotype was counted at least ten times. This rearrangement joins TRBV7-2 to TRBJ1-3; 8 bases are shared with TRBD1. J gave up 0 bases and V 5 bases, and 6 bases lay outside the gene matches. The germline gives CDR1 SGHTA, CDR2 FQGNSA. This CDR3 comprises 16 residues. The CDR3 coding sequence is TGTGCCAGCAGCCGGGGACAGGCCCGCTCTGGAAACACCATATATTTT. Its protein product is CASSRGQARSGNTIYF.

This clonotype was detected ten times or more. The V and J genes are TRBV29-1 and TRBJ2-3; D gene unclear. CDR3 size: 12 residues. V dropped 7 bases and J dropped 8 bases, with 16 bases sitting between them. Per germline, CDR1 SQVTM and CDR2 ANQGSEA. CDR3 coding DNA: TGCAGCGACGGCTCCCCGGCCGGTACGCAGTATTTT. It codes for CSDGSPAGTQYF.

This sequence joins TRBV28 and TRBJ1-4; TRBD1 is a possible D gene (6 bases). Germline CDR1 is MDHEN and CDR2 is SYDVKM. The CDR3 has 15 residues. V shed 5 bases and J shed 5 bases, with 15 bases lying between them. CDR3 in amino acids: CASSRGQGPNEKLFF. CDR3 sequence (DNA): TGTGCCAGCAGTCGGGGCCAGGGGCCCAATGAAAAACTGTTTTTT.

CDR3 region: CAGRSGTELMEQFF. DNA of the CDR3: TGTGCCGGAAGGTCCGGGACAGAGCTTATGGAGCAGTTCTTC. The rearrangement links TRBV7-2 to TRBJ2-1, with 7 bases matching TRBD1. Unmatched junction bases numbered 17, after V lost 11 bases and J lost 10 bases. This CDR3 has 14 amino acids. Per germline, CDR1 SGHTA and CDR2 FQGNSA.

This clonotype was detected only a few times. The rearrangement joins TRBV9 to TRBJ2-1; possible D gene TRBD1, 6 bases. The CDR3 spans 12 residues. With 1 base removed from V and 10 bases from J, the gap between germline ends came to 9 bases. CDR1 and CDR2 from the germline V gene are SGDLS and YYNGEE. The CDR3, as DNA: TGTGCCAGCAGCGTAAATGGACAGGAGCAGTTCTTC. Amino acids: CASSVNGQEQFF.

This clonotype was found once. V and J are TRBV5-4 and TRBJ2-1; D ambiguous. V lost 4 bases to trimming and J lost 0 bases, with 11 bases between them. Germline V gene data show CDR1 as SGHNT and CDR2 as YYREEE (reference sequence). The CDR3 has 15 amino acids. The CDR3 bases are TGTGCCAGCAGCCATGGTGGCAGCTCCTACAATGAGCAGTTCTTC. It yields the protein CASSHGGSSYNEQFF. Full variable domain (rest looked up from reference TRBV5-4 and TRBJ2-1): ETGVTQSPTHLIKTRGQQVTLRCSSQSGHNTVSWYQQALGQGPQFIFQYYREEENGRGNFPPRFSGLQFPNYSSELNVNALELDDSALYLCASSHGGSSYNEQFFGPGTRLTVL.

The sample holds a few counts of this clonotype. This chain connects TRBV30 to TRBJ1-2; weak D call: TRBD1 (5 bases). The CDR3 is 12 residues long. The V end lost 4 bases, the J end lost 5 bases, and 11 bases lay between the germline ends. Germline V gene sequence: CDR1 GTSNPN, CDR2 SVGIG (reference sequence). This CDR3 is CAWNRDGYGYTF. The CDR3 nucleotides are TGTGCCTGGAATAGGGACGGTTATGGCTACACCTTC.

The V call is TRBV9, the J call TRBJ2-1; 7 positions agree with TRBD2. Germline V lookup: CDR1 SGDLS, CDR2 YYNGEE. The trim removed 3 bases at V and 9 bases at J, leaving 9 bases unmatched. The CDR3 is made up of 14 amino acids. The CDR3 DNA is TGTGCCAGCAGCGCAAGACTAGCCCAGGTTGAGCAGTTCTTC. It codes for CASSARLAQVEQFF.

This clonotype came up many times. The rearrangement uses TRBV28 and TRBJ2-7, with 8 bases that match TRBD1. CDR1 and CDR2 from the germline V gene are MDHEN and SYDVKM. CDR3 length equals 14 residues. V lost 5 bases, J lost 2 bases, and 5 bases stayed unmatched. The CDR3 DNA reads as TGTGCCAGCAGTGAGCAGGGGGCAACCTACGAGCAGTACTTC. Residues: CASSEQGATYEQYF.

A few counts support this clonotype. V and J are TRBV29-1 and TRBJ2-7; tentatively, D is TRBD1 or TRBD2 (5 bases each). The germline CDR1 and CDR2 sequences are SQVTM and ANQGSEA. The CDR3 is made up of 14 amino acids. V was trimmed by 6 bases and J by 0 bases, leaving 15 bases between them. The CDR3 DNA reads as TGCAGCGTCCCCCGGGACGCTGGCTCCTACGAGCAGTACTTC. It is translated as CSVPRDAGSYEQYF.

The chain employs TRBV5-1 and TRBJ2-5; possible D gene TRBD1, 6 bases. The germline gives CDR1 SGHRS, CDR2 YFSETQ. This CDR3 is 16 amino acids long. V was clipped by 0 bases and J by 1 base, with 13 bases between them. The CDR3: CASSLGGQLIQETQYF. CDR3 in DNA: TGCGCCAGCAGCTTGGGGGGACAACTAATCCAAGAGACCCAGTACTTC.

This clonotype has ten or more counts. V and J are TRBV18 and TRBJ2-7; weak D call: TRBD2 (5 bases). With 0 bases removed from V and 5 bases from J, the gap between germline ends came to 14 bases. Germline-derived CDR1 and CDR2 are KGHSH and LQKENI. This CDR3 has 15 residues. The CDR3 coding sequence is TGTGCCAGCTCACCACCCAATAGGGAGAGGAACGAGCAGTACTTC. It codes for CASSPPNRERNEQYF.

A few counts support this clonotype. V and J are TRBV4-1 and TRBJ2-5, with D tentatively TRBD1 or TRBD2 (5 bases each). Germline V lookup: CDR1 MGHRA, CDR2 YSYEKL. With 0 bases removed from V and 5 bases from J, the gap between germline ends came to 13 bases. CDR3 size: 15 residues. The CDR3 DNA follows: TGCGCCAGCAGCCAAGATTCGGGACCCAGGGAGACCCAGTACTTC. Its protein is CASSQDSGPRETQYF.

This clonotype occurred many times. The genes are TRBV7-9 and TRBJ1-1; the D gene is possibly TRBD1 (5 bases). Trimming cost V 2 bases and J 6 bases, with 19 bases left between them. Germline V lookup: CDR1 SEHNR, CDR2 FQNEAQ (reference sequence). This CDR3 region has 16 residues. The CDR3 coding sequence is TGTGCCAGCAGCTTATCATTCGGAGTACGAGGGGCTGAAGCTTTCTTT. Its protein is CASSLSFGVRGAEAFF. The variable domain in full, completed from reference TRBV7-9 and TRBJ1-1, reads DTGVSQNPRHKITKRGQNVTFRCDPISEHNRLYWYRQTLGQGPEFLTYFQNEAQLEKSRLLSDRFSAERPKGSFSTLEIQRTEQGDSAMYLCASSLSFGVRGAEAFFGQGTRLTVV.

This clonotype was recorded at least ten times. The chain combines TRBV5-6 with TRBJ1-5, with 7 nucleotides matching TRBD1. The germline gives CDR1 SGHDT, CDR2 YYEEEE. The CDR3 has 15 amino acids. After removal of 1 base from V and 2 bases from J, the junction contained 3 bases not matched to a gene. The CDR3 region has the DNA TGTGCCAGCAGCTTGACAGGGGTGCGCAATCAGCCCCAGCATTTT. Amino acids: CASSLTGVRNQPQHF. The whole variable domain, filled in from reference TRBV5-6 and TRBJ1-5, reads DAGVTQSPTHLIKTRGQQVTLRCSPKSGHDTVSWYQQALGQGPQFIFQYYEEEERQRGNFPDRFSGHQFPNYSSELNVNALLLGDSALYLCASSLTGVRNQPQHFGDGTRLSIL.

This clonotype has at least ten counts. The chain couples TRBV3-1 to TRBJ1-3; unclear D gene. Trimming removed 1 base at V and 4 bases at J, with 11 bases between. Germline V gene lookup returns CDR1 LGHDT and CDR2 YNNKEL (reference sequence). This CDR3 comprises 15 residues. The DNA for the CDR3 is TGTGCCAGCAGCCAAGTTCCGGGTAGCGGAAACACCATATATTTT. Translation: CASSQVPGSGNTIYF.

At least ten counts were recorded for this clonotype. This rearrangement joins TRBV5-4 to TRBJ2-3; no clear D gene. Germline loops: CDR1 SGHNT, CDR2 YYREEE (reference sequence). This CDR3 contains 14 residues. The V end lost 2 bases, the J end lost 0 bases, and 7 bases lay between the germline ends. In DNA, the CDR3 is TGTGCCAGCAGCTTTATCGAGAGCACAGATACGCAGTATTTT. It yields the protein CASSFIESTDTQYF.

V usage is TRBV27 and J usage is TRBJ2-5, with no clear D. The CDR3 has 11 amino acids. CDR1 MNHEY and CDR2 SMNVEV come from the germline V gene (reference sequence). V was clipped by 11 bases and J by 5 bases, with 12 bases between them. The CDR3 here is CAAGVTETQYF. The CDR3 DNA sequence: TGTGCCGCTGGGGTAACCGAGACCCAGTACTTC.

This clonotype has more than one count but fewer than ten. The J gene is TRBJ2-3, the V gene TRBV10-3; the match to TRBD2 covers 10 bases. The CDR3 spans 16 residues. Unmatched junction bases numbered 3, after V lost 2 bases and J lost 1 base. Per the germline V gene, CDR1 is ENHRY and CDR2 is SYGVKD. The CDR3 loop reads CAISELAGAGTDTQYF. CDR3 bases: TGTGCCATCAGTGAGCTAGCGGGGGCGGGCACAGATACGCAGTATTTT.